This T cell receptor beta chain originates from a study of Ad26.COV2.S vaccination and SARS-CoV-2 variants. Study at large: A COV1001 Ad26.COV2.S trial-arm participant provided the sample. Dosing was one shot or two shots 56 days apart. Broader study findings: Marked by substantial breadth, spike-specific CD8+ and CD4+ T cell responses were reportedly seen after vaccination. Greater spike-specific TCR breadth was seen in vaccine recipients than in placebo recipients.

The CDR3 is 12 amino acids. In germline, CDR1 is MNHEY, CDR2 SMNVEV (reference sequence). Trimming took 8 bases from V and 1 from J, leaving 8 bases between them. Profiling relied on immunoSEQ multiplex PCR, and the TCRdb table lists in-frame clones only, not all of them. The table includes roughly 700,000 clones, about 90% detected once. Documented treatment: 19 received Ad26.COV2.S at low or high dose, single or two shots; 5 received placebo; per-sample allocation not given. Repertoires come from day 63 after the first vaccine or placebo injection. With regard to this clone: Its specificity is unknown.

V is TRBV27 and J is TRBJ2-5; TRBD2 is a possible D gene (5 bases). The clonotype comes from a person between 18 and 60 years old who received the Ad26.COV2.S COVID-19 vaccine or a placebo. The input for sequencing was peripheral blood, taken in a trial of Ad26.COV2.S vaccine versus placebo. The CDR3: CASRAGQETQYF. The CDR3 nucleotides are TGTGCCAGCCGGGCGGGCCAAGAGACCCAGTACTTC.